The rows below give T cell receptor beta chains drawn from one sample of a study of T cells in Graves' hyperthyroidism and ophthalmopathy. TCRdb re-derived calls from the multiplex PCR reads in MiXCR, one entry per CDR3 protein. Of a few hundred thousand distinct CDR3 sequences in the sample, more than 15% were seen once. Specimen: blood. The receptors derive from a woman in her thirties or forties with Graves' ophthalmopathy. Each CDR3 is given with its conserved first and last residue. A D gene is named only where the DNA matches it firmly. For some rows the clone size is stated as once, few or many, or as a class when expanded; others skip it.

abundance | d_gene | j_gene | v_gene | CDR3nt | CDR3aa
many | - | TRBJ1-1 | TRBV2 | TGTGCCAGCAGCGTACAGGGTTGGAACACTGAAGCTTTCTTT | CASSVQGWNTEAFF
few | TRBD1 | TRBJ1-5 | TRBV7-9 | TGTGCCAGCAGCACGACAGGGCTTAGCAATCAGCCCCAGCATTTT | CASSTTGLSNQPQHF
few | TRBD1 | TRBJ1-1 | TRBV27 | TGTGCCAGCAGTTTATCAATAACAGGGGGCACTGAAGCTTTCTTT | CASSLSITGGTEAFF
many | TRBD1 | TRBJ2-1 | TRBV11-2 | TGTGCCAGCAGCTTGGCCCTGGGGACAGGGGGCTCGGGGGTTTATGAGCAGTTCTTC | CASSLALGTGGSGVYEQFF
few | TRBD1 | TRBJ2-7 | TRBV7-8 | TGTGCCAGCAGCTTGGGCAGGGGGCGTGAGCAGTACTTC | CASSLGRGREQYF
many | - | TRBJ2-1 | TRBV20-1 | TGCAGTGCCCTCCACGGACAGAAAAACAATGAGCAGTTCTTC | CSALHGQKNNEQFF
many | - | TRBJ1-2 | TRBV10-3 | TGTGCCATCAGTGAGTGGAATCGGGAAAACTATGGCTACACCTTC | CAISEWNRENYGYTF
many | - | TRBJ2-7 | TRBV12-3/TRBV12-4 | TGTGCCAGCAGTTTAATTGGTTGGGGGGACGAGCAGTACTTC | CASSLIGWGDEQYF
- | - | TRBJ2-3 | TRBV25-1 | TGTGCCAGCAGTGAAGATTTCGGCCGAGATACGCAGTATTTT | CASSEDFGRDTQYF
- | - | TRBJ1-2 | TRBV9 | TGTGCCAGCAGCCCCCCCAATCGGGCCGGTGGCTACACCTTC | CASSPPNRAGGYTF
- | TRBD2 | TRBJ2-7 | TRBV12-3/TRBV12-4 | TGTGCCAGCAGAGCGACTAGCGGCCGAGCCTACTTC | CASRATSGRAYF
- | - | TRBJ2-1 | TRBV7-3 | TGTGCCAGCAGCTTGGGGTTTGCGGGAAACAATGAGCAGTTCTTC | CASSLGFAGNNEQFF
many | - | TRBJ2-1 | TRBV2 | TGTGCCAGCAGTGATGGGCAGTCCTTTGGTGAGCAGTTCTTC | CASSDGQSFGEQFF
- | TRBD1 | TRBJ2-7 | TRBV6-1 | TGTGCCAGCAGTACAGGGGACCCCTACGAGCAGTACTTC | CASSTGDPYEQYF
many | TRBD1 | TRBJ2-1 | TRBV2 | TGTGCCAGCAGTGATGACAGGGGCAACAATGAGCAGTTCTTC | CASSDDRGNNEQFF
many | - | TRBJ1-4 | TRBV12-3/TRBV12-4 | TGTGCCAGCAGGAGGGGTTTAGGGGAAAAACTGTTTTTT | CASRRGLGEKLFF
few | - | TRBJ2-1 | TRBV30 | TGTGCCTGGAAAACAGGGAGAGGGTCCTACAATGAGCAGTTCTTC | CAWKTGRGSYNEQFF
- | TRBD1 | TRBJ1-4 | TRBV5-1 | TGCGCCAGCAGCACCGGGACAGGGAGAGAAAAACTGTTTTTT | CASSTGTGREKLFF
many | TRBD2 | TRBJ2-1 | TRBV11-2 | TGTGCCAGCAGCCTCCGGACTAGCGGGATGTTCTTC | CASSLRTSGMFF
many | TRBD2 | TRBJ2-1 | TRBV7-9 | TGTGCCACGGGAAGGGGCGGGAGTGGCAATGAGCAGTTCTTC | CATGRGGSGNEQFF
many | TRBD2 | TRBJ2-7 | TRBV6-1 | TGTGCCAGCAGACCCTCAGGGAGGGGAGCCTACGAGCAGTACTTC | CASRPSGRGAYEQYF
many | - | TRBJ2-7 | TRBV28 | TGTGCCAGCAGTCCCCCGGGCAGGGACTACGAGCAGTACTTC | CASSPPGRDYEQYF
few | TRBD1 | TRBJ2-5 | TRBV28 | TGTGCCAGCAGTTTTCCAGGGACAGGGAGGAGAGAGACCCAGTACTTC | CASSFPGTGRRETQYF
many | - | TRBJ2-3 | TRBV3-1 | TGTGCCAGCAGCCAAGGTGGCGGAGGGTGGGATACGCAGTATTTT | CASSQGGGGWDTQYF
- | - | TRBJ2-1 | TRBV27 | TGTGCCAGCAGCCCAGGGGCTAGCGGACACAATGAGCAGTTCTTC | CASSPGASGHNEQFF
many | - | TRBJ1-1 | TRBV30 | TGTGCTTCCGGGGGAGGGGAGGTCGCTGAAGCTTTCTTT | CASGGGEVAEAFF
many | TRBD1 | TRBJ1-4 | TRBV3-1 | TGTGCCAGCAGCCAAGACTGGACAGGGAATGAAAAACTGTTTTTT | CASSQDWTGNEKLFF
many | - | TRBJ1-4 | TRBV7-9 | TGTGCCAGCAGCTTAGGGGATAGTGAAAAACTGTTTTTT | CASSLGDSEKLFF
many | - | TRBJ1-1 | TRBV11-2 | TGTGCCAGCAGCCTTAGGAGGGGGGATGAAGCTTTCTTT | CASSLRRGDEAFF
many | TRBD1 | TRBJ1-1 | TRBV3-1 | TGTGCCAGCAGCCCTACGGACAGGGACACTGAAGCTTTCTTT | CASSPTDRDTEAFF
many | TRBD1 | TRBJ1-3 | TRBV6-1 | TGTGCCAGCAGTGAAGTCGTTACAGGGGGCACAGGAAACACCATATATTTT | CASSEVVTGGTGNTIYF
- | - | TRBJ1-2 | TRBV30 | TGTGCCTGGAGTGGAAAGGCGACAGGTTCTGGGGGTGGCTACACCTTC | CAWSGKATGSGGGYTF
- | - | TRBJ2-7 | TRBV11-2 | TGTGCCAGCAGCTTAGTCCCACAGGGTAAAAAGATGGAGCAGTACTTC | CASSLVPQGKKMEQYF
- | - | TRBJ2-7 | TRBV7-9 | TGTGCCAGCAGCACCCTGGGACAAGGCGGTATATTGGGCGAGCAGTACTTC | CASSTLGQGGILGEQYF
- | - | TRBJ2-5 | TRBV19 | TGTGCCAGTAGTATCAGTCATGGGACATTGGAGACCCAGTACTTC | CASSISHGTLETQYF
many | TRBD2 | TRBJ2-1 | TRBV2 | TGTGCCAGCATCGGACTAGCGGGAGTCGATGAGCAGTTCTTC | CASIGLAGVDEQFF
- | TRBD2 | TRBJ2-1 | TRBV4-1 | TGCGCCAGCAGCCAACCGACTAGCGGGAGAGGCAATGAGCAGTTCTTC | CASSQPTSGRGNEQFF
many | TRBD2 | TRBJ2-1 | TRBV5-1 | TGCGCCAGCAGCCCCCAAGGGGGGTTGGGGACTAGCGGGAGTAGTCGGACCTACAATGAGCAGTTCTTC | CASSPQGGLGTSGSSRTYNEQFF
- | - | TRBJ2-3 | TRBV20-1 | TGCAGTGCTCTATCCACAGATACGCAGTATTTT | CSALSTDTQYF
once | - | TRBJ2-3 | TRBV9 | TGTGCCAACAGCCCCAGCGGAGGCACAGATACGCAGTATTTT | CANSPSGGTDTQYF